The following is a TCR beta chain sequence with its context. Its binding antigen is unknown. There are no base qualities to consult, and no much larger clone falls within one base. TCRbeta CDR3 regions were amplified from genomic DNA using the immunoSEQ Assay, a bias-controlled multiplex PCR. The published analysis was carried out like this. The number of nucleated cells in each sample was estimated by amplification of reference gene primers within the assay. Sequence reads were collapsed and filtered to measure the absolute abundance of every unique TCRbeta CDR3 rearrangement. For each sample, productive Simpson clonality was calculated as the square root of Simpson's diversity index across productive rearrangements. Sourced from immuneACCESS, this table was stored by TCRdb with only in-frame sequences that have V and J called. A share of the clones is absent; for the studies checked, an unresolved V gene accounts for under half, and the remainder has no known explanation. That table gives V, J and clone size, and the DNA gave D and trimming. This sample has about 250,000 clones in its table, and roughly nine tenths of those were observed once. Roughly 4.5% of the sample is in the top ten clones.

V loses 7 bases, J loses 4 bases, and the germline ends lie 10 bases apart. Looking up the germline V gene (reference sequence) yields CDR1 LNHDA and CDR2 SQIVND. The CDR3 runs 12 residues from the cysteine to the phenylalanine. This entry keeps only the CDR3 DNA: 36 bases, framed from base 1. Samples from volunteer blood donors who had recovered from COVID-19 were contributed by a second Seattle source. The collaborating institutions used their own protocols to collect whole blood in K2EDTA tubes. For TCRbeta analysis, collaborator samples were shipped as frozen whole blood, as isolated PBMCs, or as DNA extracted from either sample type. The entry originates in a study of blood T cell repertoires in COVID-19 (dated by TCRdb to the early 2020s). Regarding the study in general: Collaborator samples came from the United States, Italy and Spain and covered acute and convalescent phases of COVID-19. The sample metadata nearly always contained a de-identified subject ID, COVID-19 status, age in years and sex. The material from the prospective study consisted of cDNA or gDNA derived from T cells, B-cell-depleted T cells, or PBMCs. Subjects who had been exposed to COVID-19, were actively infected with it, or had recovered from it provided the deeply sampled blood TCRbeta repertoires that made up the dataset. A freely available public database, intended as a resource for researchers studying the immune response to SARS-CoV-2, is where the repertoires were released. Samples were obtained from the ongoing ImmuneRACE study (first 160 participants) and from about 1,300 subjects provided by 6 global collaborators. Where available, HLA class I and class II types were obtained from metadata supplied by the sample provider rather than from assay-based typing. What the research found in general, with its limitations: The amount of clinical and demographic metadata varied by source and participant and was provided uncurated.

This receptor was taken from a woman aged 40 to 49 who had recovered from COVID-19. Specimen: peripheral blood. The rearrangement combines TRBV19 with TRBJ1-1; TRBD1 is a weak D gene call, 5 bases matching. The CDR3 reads CASKYGGTEAFF. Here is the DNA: TGTGCCAGTAAATACGGGGGCACTGAAGCTTTCTTT.